These 15 T cell receptor beta chains share one sample of origin, sequenced in a study of Ad26.COV2.S vaccination and SARS-CoV-2 variants. Assay: immunoSEQ multiplex PCR; the TCRdb copy retains only in-frame clones and omits some. The sample holds about 480,000 clones, 87% seen once. Described treatment: over 15 received Ad26.COV2.S at low or high dose, single or two shots; roughly 5 received placebo; per-sample allocation not given. Day 63 after the first injection of vaccine or placebo was the sampling time. Sequenced here: peripheral blood, sampled in a trial of Ad26.COV2.S vaccine versus placebo. The source is a person between 18 and 65 years old who received the Ad26.COV2.S COVID-19 vaccine or a placebo.

The V call is TRBV21-1, the J call TRBJ2-1; the D segment call TRBD2 is taken from the table without a DNA check. TRBV21-1 is a listed pseudogene. This CDR3 is 18 amino acids long. The CDR3 protein is CASSKRPEDYIPRNEQFF. The CDR3 bases are TGTGCCAGCAGCAAAAGGCCGGAAGACTACATCCCCCGCAATGAGCAGTTCTTC.

The chain joins TRBV2 to TRBJ2-5; TRBD2 aligns across 11 bases. V was clipped by 3 bases and J by 0 bases; unmatched bases: 21. Germline CDR1 is SNHLY and CDR2 is FYNNEI. The CDR3 loop spans 22 amino acids. DNA for the CDR3: TGTGCCAGCAGTGATTTAGTCCTAGCGGGAGGCAGAGGAGATATTTACCAAGAGACCCAGTACTTC. As protein: CASSDLVLAGGRGDIYQETQYF.

This clone has a handful of counts. The chain combines TRBV28 with TRBJ2-3; the D gene could be TRBD1 or TRBD2 (5 bases each). Germline V gives CDR1 MDHEN, CDR2 SYDVKM. The CDR3 totals 15 residues. The ends were cut back, 3 bases at V and 2 bases at J, with 12 bases in the middle. In DNA form, the CDR3 reads TGTGCCAGCAGTTTGCTAGGGACGGACACAGATACGCAGTATTTT. Its translation is CASSLLGTDTDTQYF.

The chain recombines TRBV29-1 with TRBJ1-2, with TRBD1 as a possible D gene (5 bases). Germline V gives CDR1 SQVTM, CDR2 ANQGSEA. V lost 5 bases and J 4 bases, leaving 11 bases between the germline ends. CDR3 length: 12 amino acids. The CDR3, as DNA: TGCAGCGTTCAGGGTCGCGGCTATGGCTACACCTTC. Translated: CSVQGRGYGYTF.

This chain connects TRBV29-1 to TRBJ2-7; 12 nucleotides align to TRBD2. Germline V gene sequence: CDR1 SQVTM, CDR2 ANQGSEA. J gave up 4 bases and V 3 bases, and 4 bases lay outside the gene matches. The CDR3 length is 14 residues. The CDR3 sequence: CSVELAGGGYEQYF. In DNA form, the CDR3 reads TGCAGCGTTGAGCTAGCGGGAGGGGGGTACGAGCAGTACTTC.

This clone was seen a single time. One junction end disagrees with the germline gene, perhaps due to a read error. CDR3 residues: CATSRTATKTGELFF. In DNA, the CDR3 is TGTGCCACCAGCAGAACAGCGACGAAAACCGGGGAGCTGTTTTTT. The rearrangement uses TRBV15 and TRBJ2-2, with D uncertain. From germline, CDR1 is LNHNV and CDR2 YYDKDF (reference sequence). The CDR3 contains 15 residues.

On this clone: Different DNA sequences within this sample yield the same CDR3. The chain uses TRBV9 and TRBJ2-7, with no clear D. Trimming pared 0 bases from V and 0 bases from J, leaving 7 bases between. The CDR3 runs 14 residues. Looked up from germline, CDR1 is SGDLS and CDR2 is YYNGEE. The DNA of the CDR3 is TGTGCCAGCAGCGTAGCTTCTAGCTCCTACGAGCAGTACTTC. This translates into CASSVASSSYEQYF.

This clone showed up many times. The same CDR3 is also encoded by other DNA sequences in this sample. V and J are TRBV28 and TRBJ1-3, with TRBD1 matching over 7 bases. Trimming took 6 bases from V and 2 from J; bases not matched to a gene: 4. Germline lookup yields CDR1 MDHEN and CDR2 SYDVKM. The CDR3 runs to 14 residues. CDR3 nucleotides: TGTGCCAGCAGCACAGACAGGGCTGGAAACACCATATATTTT. Protein product: CASSTDRAGNTIYF.

The V call is TRBV6-2 or TRBV6-3, the J call TRBJ1-6; no definite D call. There are 17 residues in the CDR3. V lost 5 bases, J lost 4 bases, and 18 bases lay in between. Germline CDR1 MNHEY, CDR2 SVGEGT. CDR3 residues: CASSTSGGMGYNSPLHF. The CDR3 DNA reads as TGTGCCAGCAGTACCAGCGGCGGGATGGGGTATAATTCACCCCTCCACTTT.

The gene calls are TRBV30 and TRBJ1-3; possibly TRBD1 for D (5 bases). This CDR3 comprises 15 residues. Germline V gene sequence: CDR1 GTSNPN, CDR2 SVGIG (reference sequence). Trimming shortened V by 3 bases and J by 0 bases, and 12 bases separated the two germline ends. Here the CDR3 reads CAWRATGFSGNTIYF. In DNA, the CDR3 is TGTGCCTGGAGGGCTACAGGCTTCTCTGGAAACACCATATATTTT.

With respect to this clone: One end of the junction is discordant with germline, which a read error may explain. The chain uses TRBV6-5 and TRBJ1-4; TRBD1 matches at 10 bases. This CDR3 is built from 15 residues. CDR1 and CDR2 from the germline V gene are MNHEY and SVGAGI. The CDR3 spells CASSSAGQGPEKLFF. The CDR3 DNA reads as TGTGCCAGTAGTTCGGCGGGACAGGGGCCTGAAAAACTGTTTTTT.

To note about this clone: The same CDR3 is also encoded by other DNA sequences in this sample. The V and J genes are TRBV9 and TRBJ2-2; no definite D call. V was trimmed by 2 bases and J by 8 bases, leaving 10 bases between them. The germline CDR1 and CDR2 sequences are SGDLS and YYNGEE. The CDR3 consists of 13 residues. The CDR3 nucleotides read TGTGCCAGCAGCGTGGACCCGACTGGGGAGCTGTTTTTT. It translates to CASSVDPTGELFF. Filled out from reference TRBV9 and TRBJ2-2, the complete variable domain reads DSGVTQTPKHLITATGQRVTLRCSPRSGDLSVYWYQQSLDQGLQFLIQYYNGEERAKGNILERFSAQQFPDLHSELNLSSLELGDSALYFCASSVDPTGELFFGEGSRLTVL.

V gene TRBV28 combines with J gene TRBJ2-6; the D gene is possibly TRBD2 (6 bases). The CDR3 sequence is 18 residues long. V lost 5 bases, J lost 0 bases, and 17 bases lay in between. Germline V CDR1 and CDR2: MDHEN, SYDVKM. The CDR3 here is CASSGYRTTRSGANVLTF. Here the CDR3 DNA reads TGTGCCAGCAGTGGATACAGGACTACGCGCTCTGGGGCCAACGTCCTGACTTTC.

This clone was recorded only once. The V call is TRBV13, the J call TRBJ1-5, with D possibly matching TRBD1 (6 bases). The CDR3 consists of 14 residues. In germline, CDR1 is PRHDT, CDR2 FYEKMQ (reference sequence). Trimming pared 0 bases from V and 6 bases from J, leaving 9 bases between. The CDR3 here is CASSLGGGAQPQHF. The CDR3 DNA reads as TGTGCCAGCAGCTTAGGAGGGGGGGCTCAGCCCCAGCATTTT.

The chain combines TRBV9 with TRBJ1-1, with a weak D call TRBD1 (6 bases). Trimming took 3 bases from V and 5 from J, leaving 11 bases between them. The germline V gene has CDR1 SGDLS and CDR2 YYNGEE. The CDR3 contains 13 residues. CDR3 in amino acids: CASSEEDSTEAFF. The CDR3 bases are TGTGCCAGCAGCGAGGAGGACAGTACTGAAGCTTTCTTT. Together with reference TRBV9 and TRBJ1-1, the CDR3 gives the full variable domain: DSGVTQTPKHLITATGQRVTLRCSPRSGDLSVYWYQQSLDQGLQFLIQYYNGEERAKGNILERFSAQQFPDLHSELNLSSLELGDSALYFCASSEEDSTEAFFGQGTRLTVV.